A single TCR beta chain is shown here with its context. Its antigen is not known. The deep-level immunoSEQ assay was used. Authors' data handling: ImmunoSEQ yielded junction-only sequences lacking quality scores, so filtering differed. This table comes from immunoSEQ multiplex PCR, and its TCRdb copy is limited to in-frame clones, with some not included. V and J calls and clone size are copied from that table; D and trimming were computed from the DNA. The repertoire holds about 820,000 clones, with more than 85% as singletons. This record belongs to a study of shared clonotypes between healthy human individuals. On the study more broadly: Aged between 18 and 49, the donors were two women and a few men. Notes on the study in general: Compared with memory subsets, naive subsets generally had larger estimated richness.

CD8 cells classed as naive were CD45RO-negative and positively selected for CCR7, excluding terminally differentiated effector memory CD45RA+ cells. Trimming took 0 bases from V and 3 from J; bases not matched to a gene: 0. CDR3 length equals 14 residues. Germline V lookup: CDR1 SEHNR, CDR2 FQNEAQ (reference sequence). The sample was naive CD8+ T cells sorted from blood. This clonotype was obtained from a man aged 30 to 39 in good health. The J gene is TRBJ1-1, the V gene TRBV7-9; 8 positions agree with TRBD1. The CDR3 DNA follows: TGTGCCAGCAGCTTAGCACAGGGGGACACTGAAGCTTTCTTT. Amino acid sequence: CASSLAQGDTEAFF.